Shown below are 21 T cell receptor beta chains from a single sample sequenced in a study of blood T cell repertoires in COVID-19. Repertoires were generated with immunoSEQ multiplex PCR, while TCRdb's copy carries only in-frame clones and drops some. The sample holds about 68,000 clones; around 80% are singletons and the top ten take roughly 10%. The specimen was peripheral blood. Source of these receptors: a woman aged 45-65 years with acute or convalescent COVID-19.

The CDR3: CASSQGLGRSYNEQFF. The CDR3 DNA reads TGTGCCAGCAGCCAAGGACTAGGTCGCTCCTACAATGAGCAGTTCTTC. V is TRBV14 and J is TRBJ2-1, with D maybe TRBD2 (6 bases). The CDR3 has 16 residues. Germline CDR1 reads SGHDN; CDR2 reads FVKESK. Trimming removed 1 base from V and 0 bases from J, with 10 bases in between.

The CDR3, as DNA: TGCAGCGCCGGACAGAATGGCTACACCTTC. This gives the protein CSAGQNGYTF. V usage is TRBV29-1 and J usage is TRBJ1-2; possible D gene TRBD1, 6 bases. Germline lookup yields CDR1 SQVTM and CDR2 ANQGSEA. The CDR3 has 10 amino acids. V lost 7 bases, J lost 6 bases, and 9 bases lay in between. The variable domain in full, completed from reference TRBV29-1 and TRBJ1-2, reads SAVISQKPSRDICQRGTSLTIQCQVDSQVTMMFWYRQQPGQSLTLIATANQGSEATYESGFVIDKFPISRPNLTFSTLTVSNMSPEDSSIYLCSAGQNGYTFGSGTRLTVV.

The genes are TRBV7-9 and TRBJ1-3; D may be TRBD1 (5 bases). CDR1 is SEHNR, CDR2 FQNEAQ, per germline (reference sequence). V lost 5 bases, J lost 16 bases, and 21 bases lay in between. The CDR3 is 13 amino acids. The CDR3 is CASSPPSGRYSYF. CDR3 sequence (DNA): TGTGCCAGCAGCCCCCCTTCAGGGCGGTATTCCTATTTT.

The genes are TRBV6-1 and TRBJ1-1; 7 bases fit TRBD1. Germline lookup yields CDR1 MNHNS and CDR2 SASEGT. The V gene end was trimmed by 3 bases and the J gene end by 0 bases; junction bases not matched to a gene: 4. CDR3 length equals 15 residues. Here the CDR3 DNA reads TGTGCCAGCAGTGAGCCGGGACAGATGAACACTGAAGCTTTCTTT. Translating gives CASSEPGQMNTEAFF.

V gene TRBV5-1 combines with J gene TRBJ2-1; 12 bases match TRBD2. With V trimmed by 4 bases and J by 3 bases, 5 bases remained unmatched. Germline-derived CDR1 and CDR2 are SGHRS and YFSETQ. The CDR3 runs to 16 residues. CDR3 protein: CASSATSGGIYNEQFF. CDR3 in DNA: TGCGCCAGCAGCGCCACTAGCGGGGGGATCTACAATGAGCAGTTCTTC.

The CDR3 loop is CATSDPRDLAGFGDTQYF. CDR3 coding DNA: TGTGCCACCAGTGATCCCAGGGATCTAGCGGGATTCGGGGATACGCAGTATTTT. The rearrangement joins TRBV24-1 to TRBJ2-3, with 9 bases fitting TRBD2. V gave up 3 bases and J gave up 6 bases; unmatched junction bases: 15. Germline CDR1 is KGHDR and CDR2 is SFDVKD. The CDR3 has 18 amino acids.

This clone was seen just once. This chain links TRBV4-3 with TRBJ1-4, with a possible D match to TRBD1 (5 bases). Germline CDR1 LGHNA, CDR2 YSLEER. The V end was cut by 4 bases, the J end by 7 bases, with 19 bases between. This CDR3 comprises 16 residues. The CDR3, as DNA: TGCGCCAGCAGCCCTATAGGACGGGGGGACGGTGAAAAACTGTTTTTT. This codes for CASSPIGRGDGEKLFF.

CDR3 in amino acids: CSTRDSSYEQYF. CDR3 bases: TGCAGCACCCGGGACAGCTCCTACGAGCAGTACTTC. The rearrangement uses TRBV29-1 and TRBJ2-7; 7 bases line up with TRBD1. The CDR3 extends over 12 amino acids. V lost 8 bases, J lost 0 bases, and 4 bases stayed unmatched. The germline gives CDR1 SQVTM, CDR2 ANQGSEA.

CDR3 nucleotides: TGCAGCGTTGAAAGGCAGGATGGAAACACCATATATTTT. As protein: CSVERQDGNTIYF. The V and J genes are TRBV29-1 and TRBJ1-3; D call uncertain. Per the germline V gene, CDR1 is SQVTM and CDR2 is ANQGSEA. V was cut by 2 bases and J by 3 bases, with 8 bases left in between. This CDR3 region has 13 residues.

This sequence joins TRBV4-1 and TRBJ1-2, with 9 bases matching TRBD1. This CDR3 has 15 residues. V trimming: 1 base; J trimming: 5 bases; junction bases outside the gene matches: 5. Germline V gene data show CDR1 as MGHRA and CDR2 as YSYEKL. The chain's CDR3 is CASSQGGQGVYGYTF. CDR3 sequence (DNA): TGCGCCAGCAGCCAAGGGGGACAGGGTGTTTATGGCTACACCTTC.

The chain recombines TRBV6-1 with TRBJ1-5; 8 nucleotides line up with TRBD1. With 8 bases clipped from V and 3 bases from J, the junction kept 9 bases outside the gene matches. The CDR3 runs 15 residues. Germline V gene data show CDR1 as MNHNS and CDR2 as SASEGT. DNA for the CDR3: TGTGCCAGCTCAGACAGGGGAACCTACAATCAGCCCCAGCATTTT. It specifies CASSDRGTYNQPQHF.

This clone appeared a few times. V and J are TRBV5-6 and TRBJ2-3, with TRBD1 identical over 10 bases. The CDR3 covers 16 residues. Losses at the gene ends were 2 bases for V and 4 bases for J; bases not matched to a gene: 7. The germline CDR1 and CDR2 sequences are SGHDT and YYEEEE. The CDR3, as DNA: TGTGCCAGCAGCTTACGCCGGGACAGGGGTCCAGATACGCAGTATTTT. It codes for CASSLRRDRGPDTQYF.

The CDR3 DNA follows: TGTGCCAGCGTCCACGAGCCGGGACAGGCGAGCTATGGCTACACCTTC. Translating gives CASVHEPGQASYGYTF. This chain links TRBV5-8 with TRBJ1-2, with TRBD1 identical over 8 bases. The ends lost 7 bases at V and 4 bases at J; junction bases unmatched: 15. CDR3 length equals 16 residues. Germline CDR1 reads SGHTS; CDR2 reads YDEGEE.

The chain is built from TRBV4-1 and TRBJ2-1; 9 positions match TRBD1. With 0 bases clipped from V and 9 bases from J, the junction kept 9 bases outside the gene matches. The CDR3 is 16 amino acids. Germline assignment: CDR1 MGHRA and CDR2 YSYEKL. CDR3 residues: CASSQEGTGIKGEQFF. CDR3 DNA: TGCGCCAGCAGCCAAGAGGGGACAGGGATTAAGGGTGAGCAGTTCTTC.

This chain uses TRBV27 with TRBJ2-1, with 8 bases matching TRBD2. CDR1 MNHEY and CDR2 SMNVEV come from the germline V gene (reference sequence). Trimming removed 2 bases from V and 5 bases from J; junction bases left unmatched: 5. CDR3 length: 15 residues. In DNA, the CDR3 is TGTGCCAGCAGTTTAAACGGGGGGGCGAACAATGAGCAGTTCTTC. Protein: CASSLNGGANNEQFF.

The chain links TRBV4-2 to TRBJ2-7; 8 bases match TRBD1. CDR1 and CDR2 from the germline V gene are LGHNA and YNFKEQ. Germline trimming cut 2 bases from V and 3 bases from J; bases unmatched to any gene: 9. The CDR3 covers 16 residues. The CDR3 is CASSQPETGVGYEQYF. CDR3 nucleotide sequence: TGTGCCAGCAGCCAACCGGAGACAGGGGTTGGCTACGAGCAGTACTTC.

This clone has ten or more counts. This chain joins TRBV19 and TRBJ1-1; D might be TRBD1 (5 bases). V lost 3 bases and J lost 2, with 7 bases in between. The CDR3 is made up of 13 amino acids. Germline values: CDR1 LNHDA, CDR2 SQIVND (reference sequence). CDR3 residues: CASSITGNTEAFF. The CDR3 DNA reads TGTGCCAGTAGTATCACAGGTAACACTGAAGCTTTCTTT.

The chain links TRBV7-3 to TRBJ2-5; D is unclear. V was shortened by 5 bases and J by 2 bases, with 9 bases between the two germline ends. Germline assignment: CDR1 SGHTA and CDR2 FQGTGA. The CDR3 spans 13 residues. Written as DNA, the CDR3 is TGTGCCAGCAGCCCTCGCGTTCAAGAGACCCAGTACTTC. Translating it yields CASSPRVQETQYF.

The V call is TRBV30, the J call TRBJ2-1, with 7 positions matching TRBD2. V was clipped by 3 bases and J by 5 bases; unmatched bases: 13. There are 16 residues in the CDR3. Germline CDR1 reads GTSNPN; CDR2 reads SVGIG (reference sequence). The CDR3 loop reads CAWRQSGAPFNNEQFF. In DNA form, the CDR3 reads TGTGCCTGGAGGCAAAGCGGGGCTCCATTCAACAATGAGCAGTTCTTC.

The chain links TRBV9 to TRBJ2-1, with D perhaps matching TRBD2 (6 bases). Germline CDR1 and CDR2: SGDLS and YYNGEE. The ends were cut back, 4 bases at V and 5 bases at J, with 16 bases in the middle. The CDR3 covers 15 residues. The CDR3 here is CASSPRGTGDNEQFF. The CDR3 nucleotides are TGTGCCAGCAGCCCCCGTGGGACTGGGGACAATGAGCAGTTCTTC.

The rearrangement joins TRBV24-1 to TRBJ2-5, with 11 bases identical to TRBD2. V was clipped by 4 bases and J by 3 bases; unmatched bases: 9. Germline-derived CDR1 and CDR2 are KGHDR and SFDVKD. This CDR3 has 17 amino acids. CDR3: CATSDSRELAGEETQYF. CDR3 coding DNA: TGTGCCACCAGTGACTCCCGGGAACTAGCGGGGGAAGAGACCCAGTACTTC.